A selection of T cell receptor beta chains follows, all from one sample in a study of technical replicates of blood from a handful of donors. Assay used: immunoSEQ multiplex PCR; TCRdb lists only in-frame clones, some missing. The sample has 65,000 to 90,000 clones; 85% to 95% are singletons. The sequenced sample consisted of T cells isolated from PBMCs. These receptors were obtained from a human donor in good health. CDR3s include the opening cysteine and the closing phenylalanine or tryptophan. A D gene is named only where the DNA matches it firmly. Clone sizes are given selectively: once, few, many, or a class where the clone is expanded.

v_call	j_call	d_call	clone_size	cdr3_nt	cdr3_aa
TRBV5-6	TRBJ2-5	TRBD1	.	TGTGCCTCTCACAGGGGGCAGGAAGAGACCCAGTACTTC	CASHRGQEETQYF
TRBV20-1	TRBJ1-2	.	.	TGCAGTGCTAGATATAGCGTTGGCTACACCTTC	CSARYSVGYTF
TRBV18	TRBJ2-1	.	.	TGTGCCAGCTCACCCAGGGCCAGCCGAAATAACAATGAGCAGTTCTTC	CASSPRASRNNNEQFF
TRBV5-8	TRBJ1-5	.	.	TGTGCCAGCAGCTTGAATCCCAGGGCAAACACGCCCCAGCATTTT	CASSLNPRANTPQHF
TRBV4-1	TRBJ2-7	.	.	TGCGCCAGCAGCCAAGTCAGGGGAGTCTACGAGCAGTACTTC	CASSQVRGVYEQYF
TRBV7-9	TRBJ2-7	.	.	TGTGCCAGCAGCCCTAGTTCCTACGAGCAGTACTTC	CASSPSSYEQYF
TRBV6-6	TRBJ1-1	.	few	TGTGCCAGCAGTTGGGAGAGGGCGGACACTGAAGCTTTCTTT	CASSWERADTEAFF
TRBV5-6	TRBJ2-5	.	.	TGTGCCAGCAGCTTGGCCTGGAGGGGCCAAGAGACCCAGTACTTC	CASSLAWRGQETQYF
TRBV27	TRBJ1-2	TRBD1	.	TGTGCCAGCAGTGCCCGGGACAGGGTAGCTAACTATGGCTACACCTTC	CASSARDRVANYGYTF
TRBV5-1	TRBJ1-1	TRBD1	once	TGCGCCAGCAGCTGGGGACAGGGGGCCCTGAACACTGAAGCTTTCTTT	CASSWGQGALNTEAFF
TRBV2	TRBJ2-3	.	.	TGTGCCAGCAGTGAGATAGTCGGCACAGATACGCAGTATTTT	CASSEIVGTDTQYF
TRBV19	TRBJ2-1	.	.	TGTGCCAGTAGACCTTCAGGGGCCTACAATGAGCAGTTCTTC	CASRPSGAYNEQFF
TRBV6-1	TRBJ2-4	TRBD1	.	TGTGCCAGCAGTGTCTCGACAGGGGGCTCGGTAGCCAAAAACATTCAGTACTTC	CASSVSTGGSVAKNIQYF
TRBV28	TRBJ2-7	TRBD2	.	TGTGCCAGCAGTTCCCTAAAAGAGACTAGCTACTACGAGCAGTACTTC	CASSSLKETSYYEQYF
TRBV6-1	TRBJ2-7	TRBD1	.	TGTGCCAGCAGTGAAGGCCGGGACAGGGGCCAGAACGAGCAGTACTTC	CASSEGRDRGQNEQYF
TRBV27	TRBJ2-1	.	.	TGTGCCAGCAGTTATCCGGGAAGCTCCTACAATGAGCAGTTCTTC	CASSYPGSSYNEQFF
TRBV11-3	TRBJ2-3	.	.	TGTGCCAGCAGCCAGGAGGGGAGTACGCAGTATTTT	CASSQEGSTQYF
TRBV25-1	TRBJ1-1	TRBD1	.	TGTGCCAGCAGTAACCTGGGACAGACTGAAGCTTTCTTT	CASSNLGQTEAFF
TRBV11-3	TRBJ1-2	.	.	TGTGCCAGCAGCCCGACGGGGAACTATGGCTACACCTTC	CASSPTGNYGYTF
TRBV6-4	TRBJ2-7	TRBD1	.	TGTGCCAGCAGTGCGACAGGGGGCGGGGAGCAGTACTTC	CASSATGGGEQYF
TRBV27	TRBJ1-2	TRBD1	.	TGTGCCAGCAGTGTGACAGGGGGTGACTATGGCTACACCTTC	CASSVTGGDYGYTF